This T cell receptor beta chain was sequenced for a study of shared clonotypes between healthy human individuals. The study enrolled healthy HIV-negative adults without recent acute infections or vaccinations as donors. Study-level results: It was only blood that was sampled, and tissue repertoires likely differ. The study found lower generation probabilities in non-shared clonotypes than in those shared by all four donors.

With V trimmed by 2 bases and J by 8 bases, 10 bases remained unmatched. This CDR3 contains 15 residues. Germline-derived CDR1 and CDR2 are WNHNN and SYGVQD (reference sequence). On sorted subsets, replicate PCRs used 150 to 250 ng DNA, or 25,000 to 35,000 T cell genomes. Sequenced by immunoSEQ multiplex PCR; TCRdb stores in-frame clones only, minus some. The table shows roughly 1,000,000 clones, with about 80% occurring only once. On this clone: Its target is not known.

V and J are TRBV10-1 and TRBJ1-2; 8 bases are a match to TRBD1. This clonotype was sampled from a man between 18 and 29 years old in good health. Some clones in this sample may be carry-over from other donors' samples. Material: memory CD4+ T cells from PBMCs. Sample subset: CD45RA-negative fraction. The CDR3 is CASSEEAGGKGGYTF. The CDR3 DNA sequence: TGCGCCAGCAGTGAGGAAGCAGGGGGCAAGGGAGGCTACACCTTC.